This TCR beta chain was obtained from a study of human T cells and chemical hapten exposure. The ends lost 0 bases at V and 4 bases at J; junction bases unmatched: 5. Germline lookup yields CDR1 LGHDT and CDR2 YNNKEL (reference sequence). The CDR3 sequence is 17 residues long. TCRdb redid the calling of the RACE reads with MiXCR, one entry per CDR3 protein. The repertoire holds about 56,000 distinct CDR3 sequences, with about 9.3% as singletons. The time point: patch test 1, 2 weeks after DPC sensitization. Treatment indicated: therapeutic diphenylcyclopropenone sensitization with weekly scalp DPC. Alopecia patients between 18 and 70 years old and suitable for DPC were used as donors. This clonotype was seen more than once but under ten times.

Sequenced here: whole blood, sampled in connection with sensitization to the hapten diphenylcyclopropenone (DPC). The chain is built from TRBV3-1 and TRBJ2-1; 11 nucleotides match TRBD2. The clonotype originates from a woman aged 40 to 55 with alopecia areata. Some clones in this sample may be carry-over from other donors' samples. The CDR3 DNA follows: TGTGCCAGCAGCCAAGACAGTAGCGGGGGGGTATACAATGAGCAGTTCTTC. The encoded protein is CASSQDSSGGVYNEQFF.